The entry below gives a single T cell receptor (beta chain) sequence along with its context. This entry belongs to a study of blood T cell repertoires in COVID-19. Study-level background: The United States, Italy and Spain provided the acute and convalescent COVID-19 samples. Nucleic acid was either cDNA or gDNA, and it came from T cells, B-cell-depleted T cells, or PBMCs.

How the authors handled the data: Scientists estimated how many nucleated cells there were by amplifying reference gene primers. Clones were sequenced by immunoSEQ multiplex PCR, and TCRdb holds only the in-frame ones, with some missing. Clonal size and the V and J genes are those of that table, whereas D and trimming came from the DNA. The table records some 250,000 clones, about 79% of them present only once. The material sequenced was peripheral blood. The TCR sequence derives from a woman of 80 years or more with acute or convalescent COVID-19.

The CDR3 loop reads CASRPDRGYGYTF. The DNA for the CDR3 is TGTGCCAGCAGACCGGACAGGGGCTATGGCTACACCTTC. This chain connects TRBV6-5 to TRBJ1-2, with 9 bases lining up with TRBD1. CDR1 is MNHEY, CDR2 SVGAGI, per germline. The CDR3 covers 13 residues. Trimming at V came to 6 bases and at J to 4 bases, leaving 3 bases not matched to a gene.